This T cell receptor (beta chain) was profiled in a study of blood T cells in healthy people across ages. Through a sample-barcoded 5' primer and a J-beta primer mix, a second PCR was run for 7 to 11 cycles. TCRdb fed the 5' RACE reads into MiXCR, producing one record per CDR3 protein. Here the sample spans under 950,000 distinct CDR3 sequences, approximately 22% being singletons. It was around 9 milliliters of peripheral blood that were drawn from each donor. There were at least 6 micrograms of total RNA extracted from every sample. Findings of the study overall: Shifts in expanded clonotypes may have been confounded by donor CMV status, which was unknown. Using unsorted PBMCs precluded a conclusive naive versus antigen-experienced comparison.

A remark on this clonotype: The antigen is undetermined.

The ends lost 4 bases at V and 4 bases at J; junction bases unmatched: 9. The germline V gene has CDR1 SGHRS and CDR2 YFSETQ. CDR3 length: 15 residues. Sequencing used blood. The TCR sequence derives from an older man in good health. The gene calls are TRBV5-1 and TRBJ2-3, with 7 positions matching TRBD2. The CDR3 sequence is CASSPVGGGSDTQYF. The CDR3, as DNA: TGCGCCAGCAGCCCCGTGGGGGGGGGTTCAGATACGCAGTATTTT.